This T cell receptor beta chain was captured by sequencing in a study of response to subunit inactivated influenza vaccine. MiXCR, applied by TCRdb to the RT-PCR reads, yields one record per CDR3 protein. The sample yields fewer than 200,000 distinct CDR3 sequences, about a tenth seen once. This clonotype was found many times. Its target is not known. Trimming took 1 base from V and 6 from J; bases not matched to a gene: 6. The CDR3 extends over 16 amino acids. The germline gives CDR1 MNHEY, CDR2 SVGAGI. Findings and caveats of the study: Researchers suggested that each seasonal influenza vaccination recruits few new T cells.

V gene TRBV6-5 combines with J gene TRBJ1-6; the match to TRBD1 covers 7 bases. Sequences were derived from non-naive T cells sorted from PBMCs, sampled on the day of vaccination. This TCR was recovered from a man in his forties or fifties who received an inactivated influenza vaccine. CDR3 sequence (DNA): TGTGCCAGCAGTTACTTGAGGACAGGTTTTAATTCACCCCTCCACTTT. This translates into CASSYLRTGFNSPLHF.